These T cell receptor beta chains were read from a single sample in a study of radiotherapy plus CTLA-4 blockade in lung cancer. Some clones are missing from TCRdb's copy, which holds only in-frame ones; the method was immunoSEQ multiplex PCR. Of roughly 120,000 clones listed, approximately 80% were seen once; the top ten hold 3.3%. This specimen was peripheral blood, taken from a patient treated with radiotherapy plus ipilimumab. Receptors originate from a human donor with non-small cell lung cancer that progressed on radiotherapy plus ipilimumab. Some clones in this sample may be carry-over from other donors' samples. Both conserved end residues are part of each CDR3. Fields, in order: D gene, V gene, J gene, clone size, CDR3 protein, CDR3 DNA. A D gene is named only where the DNA matches it firmly. Clone sizes are given selectively: once, few, many, or a class where the clone is expanded.

d_gene: NA
v_gene: TRBV6-1
j_gene: TRBJ2-5
abundance: NA
CDR3aa: CASSRRGRETQYF
CDR3nt: TGTGCCAGCAGTCGGCGGGGCCGAGAGACCCAGTACTTC

d_gene: NA
v_gene: TRBV6-1
j_gene: TRBJ2-1
abundance: once
CDR3aa: CASSQTPSSYNEQFF
CDR3nt: TGTGCCAGCAGTCAAACGCCGAGCTCCTACAATGAGCAGTTCTTC

d_gene: TRBD1
v_gene: TRBV19
j_gene: TRBJ1-5
abundance: NA
CDR3aa: CASSGDRMFRPNQPQHF
CDR3nt: TGTGCCAGTAGTGGGGACAGAATGTTTAGACCCAATCAGCCCCAGCATTTT

d_gene: NA
v_gene: TRBV5-8
j_gene: TRBJ2-1
abundance: NA
CDR3aa: CASSPGAFMDEQFF
CDR3nt: TGTGCCAGCAGCCCCGGGGCTTTCATGGATGAGCAGTTCTTC

d_gene: TRBD1
v_gene: TRBV5-1
j_gene: TRBJ2-1
abundance: once
CDR3aa: CASKGDGQGYNEQFF
CDR3nt: TGCGCCAGCAAGGGTGACGGACAGGGCTACAATGAGCAGTTCTTC

d_gene: NA
v_gene: TRBV2
j_gene: TRBJ2-1
abundance: NA
CDR3aa: CASTQGGGEQFF
CDR3nt: TGTGCCAGCACTCAGGGGGGTGGAGAGCAGTTCTTC

d_gene: NA
v_gene: TRBV29-1
j_gene: TRBJ2-1
abundance: once
CDR3aa: CSVEQAWYNEQFF
CDR3nt: TGCAGCGTTGAGCAGGCCTGGTACAATGAGCAGTTCTTC

d_gene: TRBD1
v_gene: TRBV5-4
j_gene: TRBJ1-1
abundance: once
CDR3aa: CASSRGQGDTEAFF
CDR3nt: TGTGCCAGCAGCAGGGGACAGGGGGACACTGAAGCTTTCTTT

d_gene: TRBD1
v_gene: TRBV7-6
j_gene: TRBJ2-1
abundance: NA
CDR3aa: CASSLGQGAGNEQFF
CDR3nt: TGTGCCAGCAGCTTAGGACAGGGGGCGGGAAATGAGCAGTTCTTC

d_gene: NA
v_gene: TRBV6-5
j_gene: TRBJ2-7
abundance: NA
CDR3aa: CASSNLDDEQYF
CDR3nt: TGTGCCAGCAGTAACCTAGACGACGAGCAGTACTTC